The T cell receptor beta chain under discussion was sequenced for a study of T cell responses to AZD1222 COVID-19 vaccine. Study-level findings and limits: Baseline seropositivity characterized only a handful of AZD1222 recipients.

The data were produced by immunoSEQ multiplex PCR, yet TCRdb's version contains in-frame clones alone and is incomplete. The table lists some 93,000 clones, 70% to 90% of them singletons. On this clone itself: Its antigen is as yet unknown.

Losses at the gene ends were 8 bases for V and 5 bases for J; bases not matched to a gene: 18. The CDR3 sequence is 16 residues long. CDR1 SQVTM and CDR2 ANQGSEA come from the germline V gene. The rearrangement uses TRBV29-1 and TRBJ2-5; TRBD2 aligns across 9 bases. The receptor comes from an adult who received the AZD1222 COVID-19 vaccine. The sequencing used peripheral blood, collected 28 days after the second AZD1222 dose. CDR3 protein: CSLTESSGSLRETQYF. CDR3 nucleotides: TGCAGCCTAACCGAAAGTAGCGGGAGCCTACGGGAGACCCAGTACTTC.